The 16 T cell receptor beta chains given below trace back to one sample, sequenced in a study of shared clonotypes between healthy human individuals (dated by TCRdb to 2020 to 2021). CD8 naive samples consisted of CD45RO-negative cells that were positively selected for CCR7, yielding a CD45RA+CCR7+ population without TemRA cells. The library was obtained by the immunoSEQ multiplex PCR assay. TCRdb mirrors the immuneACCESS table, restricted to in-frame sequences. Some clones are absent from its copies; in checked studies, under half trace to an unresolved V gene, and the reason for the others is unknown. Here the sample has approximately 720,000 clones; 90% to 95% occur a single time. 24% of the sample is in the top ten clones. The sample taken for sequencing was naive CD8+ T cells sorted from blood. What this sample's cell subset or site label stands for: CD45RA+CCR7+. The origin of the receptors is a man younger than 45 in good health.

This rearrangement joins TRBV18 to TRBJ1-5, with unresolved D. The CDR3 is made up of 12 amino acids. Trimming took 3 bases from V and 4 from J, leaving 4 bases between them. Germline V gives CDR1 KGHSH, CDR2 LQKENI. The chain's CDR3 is CASSPYNQPQHF. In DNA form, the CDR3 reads TGTGCCAGCTCACCCTATAATCAGCCCCAGCATTTT.

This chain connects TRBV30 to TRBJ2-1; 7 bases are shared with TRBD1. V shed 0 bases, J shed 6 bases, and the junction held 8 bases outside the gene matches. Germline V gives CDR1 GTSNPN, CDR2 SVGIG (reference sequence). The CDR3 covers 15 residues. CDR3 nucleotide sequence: TGTGCCTGGAGTGTACTGGCAGGGGGTTTCAATGAGCAGTTCTTC. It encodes CAWSVLAGGFNEQFF.

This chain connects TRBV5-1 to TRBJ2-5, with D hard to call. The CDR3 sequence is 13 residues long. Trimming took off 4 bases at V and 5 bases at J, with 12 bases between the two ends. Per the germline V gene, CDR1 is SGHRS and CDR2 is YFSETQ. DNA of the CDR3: TGCGCCAGCAGCGACCCCCCCCAGGAGACCCAGTACTTC. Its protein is CASSDPPQETQYF.

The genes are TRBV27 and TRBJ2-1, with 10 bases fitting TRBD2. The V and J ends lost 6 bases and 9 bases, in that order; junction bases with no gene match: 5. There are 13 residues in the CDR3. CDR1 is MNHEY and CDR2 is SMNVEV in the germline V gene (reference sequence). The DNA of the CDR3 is TGTGCCAGCAGGGGACCTAGCGGGAGTGAGCAGTTCTTC. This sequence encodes CASRGPSGSEQFF.

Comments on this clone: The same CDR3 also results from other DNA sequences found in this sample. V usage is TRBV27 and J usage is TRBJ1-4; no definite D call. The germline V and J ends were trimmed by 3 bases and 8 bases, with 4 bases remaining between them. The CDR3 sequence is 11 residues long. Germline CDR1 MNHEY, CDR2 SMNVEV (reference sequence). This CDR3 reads CASSFGEKLFF. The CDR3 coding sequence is TGTGCCAGCAGTTTTGGGGAAAAACTGTTTTTT.

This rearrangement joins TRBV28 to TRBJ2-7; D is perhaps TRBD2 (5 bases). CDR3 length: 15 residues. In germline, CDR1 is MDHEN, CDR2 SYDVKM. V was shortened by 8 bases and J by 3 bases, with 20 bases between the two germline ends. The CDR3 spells CASRIGMRLGYEQYF. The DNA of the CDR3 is TGTGCCAGCCGAATCGGGATGAGGTTAGGCTACGAGCAGTACTTC. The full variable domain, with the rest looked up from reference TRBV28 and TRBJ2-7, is DVKVTQSSRYLVKRTGEKVFLECVQDMDHENMFWYRQDPGLGLRLIYFSYDVKMKEKGDIPEGYSVSREKKERFSLILESASTNQTSMYLCASRIGMRLGYEQYFGPGTRLTVT.

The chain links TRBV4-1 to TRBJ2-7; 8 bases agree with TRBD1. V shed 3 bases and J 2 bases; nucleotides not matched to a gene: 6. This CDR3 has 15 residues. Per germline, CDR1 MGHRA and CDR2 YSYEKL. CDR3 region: CASSHRTGTAYEQYF. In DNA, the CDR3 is TGCGCCAGCAGCCACCGGACAGGGACCGCCTACGAGCAGTACTTC.

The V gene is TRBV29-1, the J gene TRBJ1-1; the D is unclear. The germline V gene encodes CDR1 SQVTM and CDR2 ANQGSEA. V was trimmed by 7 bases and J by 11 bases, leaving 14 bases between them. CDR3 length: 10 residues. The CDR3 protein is CSAIGLRAFF. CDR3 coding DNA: TGCAGCGCGATAGGACTGAGGGCTTTCTTT.

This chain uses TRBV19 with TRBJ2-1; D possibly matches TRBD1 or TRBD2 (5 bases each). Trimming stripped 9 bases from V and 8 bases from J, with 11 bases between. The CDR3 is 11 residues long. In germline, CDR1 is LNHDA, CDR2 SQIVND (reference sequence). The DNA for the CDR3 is TGTGCCAGCCTTCGAGGGGATGAGCAGTTCTTC. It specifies CASLRGDEQFF. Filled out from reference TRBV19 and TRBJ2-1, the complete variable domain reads DGGITQSPKYLFRKEGQNVTLSCEQNLNHDAMYWYRQDPGQGLRLIYYSQIVNDFQKGDIAEGYSVSREKKESFPLTVTSAQKNPTAFYLCASLRGDEQFFGPGTRLTVL.

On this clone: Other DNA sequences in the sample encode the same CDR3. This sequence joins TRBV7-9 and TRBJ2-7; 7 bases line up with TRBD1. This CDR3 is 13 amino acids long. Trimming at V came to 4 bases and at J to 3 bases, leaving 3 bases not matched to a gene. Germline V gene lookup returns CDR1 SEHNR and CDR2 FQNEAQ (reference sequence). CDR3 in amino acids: CASSSGDSYEQYF. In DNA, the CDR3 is TGTGCCAGCAGCTCTGGGGACAGCTACGAGCAGTACTTC. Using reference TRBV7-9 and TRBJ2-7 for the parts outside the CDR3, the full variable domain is DTGVSQNPRHKITKRGQNVTFRCDPISEHNRLYWYRQTLGQGPEFLTYFQNEAQLEKSRLLSDRFSAERPKGSFSTLEIQRTEQGDSAMYLCASSSGDSYEQYFGPGTRLTVT.

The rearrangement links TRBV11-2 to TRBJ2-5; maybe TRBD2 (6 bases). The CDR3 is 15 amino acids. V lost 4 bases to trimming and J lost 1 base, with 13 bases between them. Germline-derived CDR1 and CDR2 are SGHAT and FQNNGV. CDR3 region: CASSSHGDFQETQYF. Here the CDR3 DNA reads TGTGCCAGCAGCTCACACGGGGACTTCCAAGAGACCCAGTACTTC.

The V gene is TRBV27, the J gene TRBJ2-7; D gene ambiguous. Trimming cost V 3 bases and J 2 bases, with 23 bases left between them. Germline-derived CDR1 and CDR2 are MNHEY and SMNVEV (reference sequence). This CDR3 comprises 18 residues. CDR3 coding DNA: TGTGCCAGCAGTTTCTCTGGAAACCCGGGTCCCAAGACCTACGAGCAGTACTTC. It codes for CASSFSGNPGPKTYEQYF.

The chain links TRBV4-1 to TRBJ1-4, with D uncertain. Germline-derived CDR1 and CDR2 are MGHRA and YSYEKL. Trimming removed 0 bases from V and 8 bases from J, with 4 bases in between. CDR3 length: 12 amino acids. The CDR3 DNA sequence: TGCGCCAGCAGCCAAGATACGGAAAAACTGTTTTTT. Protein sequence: CASSQDTEKLFF.

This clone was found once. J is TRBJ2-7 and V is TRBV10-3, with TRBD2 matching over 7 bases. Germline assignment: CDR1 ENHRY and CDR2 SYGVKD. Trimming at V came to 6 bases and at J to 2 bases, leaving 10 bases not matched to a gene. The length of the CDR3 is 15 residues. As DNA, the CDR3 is TGTGCCATCAGCCCGGGACTACAACTTACCTACGAGCAGTACTTC. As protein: CAISPGLQLTYEQYF.

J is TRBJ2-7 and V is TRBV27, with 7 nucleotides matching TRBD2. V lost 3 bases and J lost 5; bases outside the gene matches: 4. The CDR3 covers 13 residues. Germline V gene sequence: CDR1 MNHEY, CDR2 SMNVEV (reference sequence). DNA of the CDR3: TGTGCCAGCAGTTTGGCGGGAGACGACGAGCAGTACTTC. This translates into CASSLAGDDEQYF.

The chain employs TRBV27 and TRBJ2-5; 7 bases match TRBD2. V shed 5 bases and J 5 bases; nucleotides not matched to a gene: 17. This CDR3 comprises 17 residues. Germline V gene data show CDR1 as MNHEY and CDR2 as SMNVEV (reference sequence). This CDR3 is CASSPSAYWRETETQYF. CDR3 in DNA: TGTGCCAGCAGTCCTTCGGCTTACTGGCGGGAGACCGAGACCCAGTACTTC.